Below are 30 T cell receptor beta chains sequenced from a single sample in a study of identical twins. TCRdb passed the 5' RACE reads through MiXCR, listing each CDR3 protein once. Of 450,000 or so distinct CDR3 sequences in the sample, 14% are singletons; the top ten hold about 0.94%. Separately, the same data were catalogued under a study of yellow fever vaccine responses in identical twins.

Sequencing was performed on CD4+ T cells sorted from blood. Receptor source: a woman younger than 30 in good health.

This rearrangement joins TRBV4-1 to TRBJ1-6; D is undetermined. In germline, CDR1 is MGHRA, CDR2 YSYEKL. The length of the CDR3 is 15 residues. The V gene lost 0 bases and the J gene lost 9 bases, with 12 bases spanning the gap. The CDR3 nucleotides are TGCGCCAGCAGCCAAGATAAGGTCCCGGCTTCACCCCTCCACTTT. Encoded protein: CASSQDKVPASPLHF.

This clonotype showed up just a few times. CDR3 sequence: CAISEGTPIQYF. The DNA of the CDR3 is TGTGCCATCAGTGAGGGGACCCCTATTCAGTACTTC. The chain has TRBV10-3 and TRBJ2-4; the D call may be TRBD1 or TRBD2 (5 bases each). Trimming removed 2 bases at V and 10 bases at J, with 9 bases between. The CDR3 sequence is 12 residues long. The V gene's germline CDR1 is ENHRY and CDR2 SYGVKD.

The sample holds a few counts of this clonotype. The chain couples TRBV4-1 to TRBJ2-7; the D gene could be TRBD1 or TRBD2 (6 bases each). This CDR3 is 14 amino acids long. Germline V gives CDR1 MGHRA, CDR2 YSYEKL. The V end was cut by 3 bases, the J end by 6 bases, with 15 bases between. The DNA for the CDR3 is TGCGCCAGCAGCCAGGGGGGCAGGGTAGCCGAGCAGTACTTC. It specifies CASSQGGRVAEQYF.

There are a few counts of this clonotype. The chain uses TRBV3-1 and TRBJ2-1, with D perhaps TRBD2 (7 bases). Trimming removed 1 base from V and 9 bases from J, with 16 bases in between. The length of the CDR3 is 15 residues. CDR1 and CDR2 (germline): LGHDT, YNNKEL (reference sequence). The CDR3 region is CASSQARGAGAEQFF. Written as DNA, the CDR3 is TGTGCCAGCAGCCAAGCTAGGGGGGCGGGGGCTGAGCAGTTCTTC.

The CDR3 here is CSAGTSGRLQETQYF. In DNA form, the CDR3 reads TGCAGTGCCGGGACTAGCGGGAGGTTGCAAGAGACCCAGTACTTC. The V call is TRBV20-1, the J call TRBJ2-5; 15 bases match TRBD2. Per the germline V gene, CDR1 is DFQATT and CDR2 is SNEGSKA (reference sequence). The CDR3 extends over 15 amino acids. J was trimmed by 2 bases and V by 6 bases; bases with no gene match: 4.

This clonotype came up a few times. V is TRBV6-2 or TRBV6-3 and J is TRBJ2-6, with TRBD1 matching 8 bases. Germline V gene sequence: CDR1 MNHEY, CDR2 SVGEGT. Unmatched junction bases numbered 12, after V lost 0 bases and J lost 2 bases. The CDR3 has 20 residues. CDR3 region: CASSYSSLGQGFPGANVLTF. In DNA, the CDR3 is TGTGCCAGCAGTTACTCCTCCCTCGGACAGGGATTCCCTGGGGCCAACGTCCTGACTTTC.

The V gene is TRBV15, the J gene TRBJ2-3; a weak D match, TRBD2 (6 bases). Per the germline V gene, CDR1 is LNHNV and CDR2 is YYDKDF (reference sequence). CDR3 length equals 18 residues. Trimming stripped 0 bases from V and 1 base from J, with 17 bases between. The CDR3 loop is CATSRDLPGTGGTDTQYF. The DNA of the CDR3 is TGTGCCACCAGCAGAGATTTGCCCGGGACTGGGGGCACAGATACGCAGTATTTT.

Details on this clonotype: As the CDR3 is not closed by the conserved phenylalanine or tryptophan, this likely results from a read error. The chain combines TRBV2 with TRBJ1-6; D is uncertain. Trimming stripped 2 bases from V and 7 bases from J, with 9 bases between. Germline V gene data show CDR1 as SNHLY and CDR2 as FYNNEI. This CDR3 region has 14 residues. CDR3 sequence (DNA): TGTGCCAGCAGTGAAAGAGTATTCAATTCACCCCTCCACCTT. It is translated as CASSERVFNSPLHL.

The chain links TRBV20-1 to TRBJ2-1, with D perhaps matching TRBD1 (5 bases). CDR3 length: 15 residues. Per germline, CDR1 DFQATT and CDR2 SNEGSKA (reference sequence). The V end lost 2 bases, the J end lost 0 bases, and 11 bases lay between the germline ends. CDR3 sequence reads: CSARLGVRSYNEQFF. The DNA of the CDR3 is TGCAGTGCTAGATTAGGGGTTCGCTCCTACAATGAGCAGTTCTTC.

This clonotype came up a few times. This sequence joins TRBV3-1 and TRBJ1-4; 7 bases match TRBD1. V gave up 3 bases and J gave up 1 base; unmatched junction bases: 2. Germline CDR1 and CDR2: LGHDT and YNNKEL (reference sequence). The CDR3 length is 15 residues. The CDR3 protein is CASSQYRGTNEKLFF. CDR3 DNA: TGTGCCAGCAGCCAGTACAGGGGAACTAATGAAAAACTGTTTTTT.

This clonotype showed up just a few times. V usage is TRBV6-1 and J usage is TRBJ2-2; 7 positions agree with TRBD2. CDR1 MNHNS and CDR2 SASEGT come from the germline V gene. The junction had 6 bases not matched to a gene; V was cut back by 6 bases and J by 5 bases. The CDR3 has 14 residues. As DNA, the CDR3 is TGTGCCAGCAGCGGGGGGTCTAAAACCGGGGAGCTGTTTTTT. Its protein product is CASSGGSKTGELFF.

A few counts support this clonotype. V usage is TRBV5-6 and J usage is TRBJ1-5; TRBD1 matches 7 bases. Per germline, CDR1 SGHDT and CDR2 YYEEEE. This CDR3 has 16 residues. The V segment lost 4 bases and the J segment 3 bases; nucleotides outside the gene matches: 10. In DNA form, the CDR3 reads TGTGCCAGCAGCCCCCCGGGACAGCGACTCAATCAGCCCCAGCATTTT. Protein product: CASSPPGQRLNQPQHF.

The CDR3 reads CASRGWRGPNTGELFF. CDR3 sequence (DNA): TGTGCCAGCAGGGGATGGCGGGGGCCCAACACCGGGGAGCTGTTTTTT. This chain links TRBV12-3 or TRBV12-4 with TRBJ2-2, with D possibly TRBD2 on 7 matching bases. The CDR3 totals 16 residues. Between the trimmed V and J ends, which lost 6 bases and 2 bases, there was a span of 16 bases.

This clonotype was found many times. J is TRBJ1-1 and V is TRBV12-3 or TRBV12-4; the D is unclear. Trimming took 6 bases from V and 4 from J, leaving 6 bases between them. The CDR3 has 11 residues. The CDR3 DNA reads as TGTGCCAGCAGCATAGGCACTGAAGCTTTCTTT. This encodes CASSIGTEAFF.

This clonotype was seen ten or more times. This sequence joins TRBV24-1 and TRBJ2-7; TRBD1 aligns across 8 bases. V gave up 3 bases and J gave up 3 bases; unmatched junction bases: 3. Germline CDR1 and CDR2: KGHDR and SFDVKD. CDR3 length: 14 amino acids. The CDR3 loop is CATSDAGTGYEQYF. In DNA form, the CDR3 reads TGTGCCACCAGTGATGCCGGGACAGGCTACGAGCAGTACTTC.

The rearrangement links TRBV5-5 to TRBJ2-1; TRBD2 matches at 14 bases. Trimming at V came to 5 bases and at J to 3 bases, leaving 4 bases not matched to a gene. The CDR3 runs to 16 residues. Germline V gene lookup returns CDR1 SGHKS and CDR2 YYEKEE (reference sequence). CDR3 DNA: TGTGCCAGCAGTCGGACTAGCGGGGGGATCTACAATGAGCAGTTCTTC. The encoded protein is CASSRTSGGIYNEQFF. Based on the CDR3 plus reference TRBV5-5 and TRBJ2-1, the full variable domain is DAGVTQSPTHLIKTRGQQVTLRCSPISGHKSVSWYQQVLGQGPQFIFQYYEKEERGRGNFPDRFSARQFPNYSSELNVNALLLGDSALYLCASSRTSGGIYNEQFFGPGTRLTVL.

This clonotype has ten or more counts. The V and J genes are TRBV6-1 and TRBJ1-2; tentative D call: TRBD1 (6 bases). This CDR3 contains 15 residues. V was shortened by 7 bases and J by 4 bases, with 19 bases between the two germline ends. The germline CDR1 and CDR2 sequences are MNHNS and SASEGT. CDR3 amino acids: CASTPGYGTPYGYTF. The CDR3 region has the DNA TGTGCCAGCACCCCTGGTTACGGGACACCCTATGGCTACACCTTC.

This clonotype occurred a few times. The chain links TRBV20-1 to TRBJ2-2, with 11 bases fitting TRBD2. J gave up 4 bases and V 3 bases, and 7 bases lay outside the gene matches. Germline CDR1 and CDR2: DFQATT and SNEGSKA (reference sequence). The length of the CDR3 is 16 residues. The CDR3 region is CSARPLAGVSTGELFF. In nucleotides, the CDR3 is TGCAGTGCTAGGCCACTAGCGGGAGTTTCCACCGGGGAGCTGTTTTTT.

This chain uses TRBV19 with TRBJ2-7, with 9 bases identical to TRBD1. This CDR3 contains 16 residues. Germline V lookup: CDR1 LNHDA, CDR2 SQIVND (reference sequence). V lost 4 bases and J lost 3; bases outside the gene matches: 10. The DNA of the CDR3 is TGTGCCAGTAGTAACGGCGGACAGGGGAGAAGCTACGAGCAGTACTTC. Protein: CASSNGGQGRSYEQYF. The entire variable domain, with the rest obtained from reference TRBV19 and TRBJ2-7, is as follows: DGGITQSPKYLFRKEGQNVTLSCEQNLNHDAMYWYRQDPGQGLRLIYYSQIVNDFQKGDIAEGYSVSREKKESFPLTVTSAQKNPTAFYLCASSNGGQGRSYEQYFGPGTRLTVT.

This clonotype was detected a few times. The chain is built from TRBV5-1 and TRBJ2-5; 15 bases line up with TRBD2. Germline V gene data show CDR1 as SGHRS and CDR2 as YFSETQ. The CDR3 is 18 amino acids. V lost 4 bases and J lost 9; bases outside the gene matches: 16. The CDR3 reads CASSGAGTSGRLLGPQYF. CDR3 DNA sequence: TGCGCCAGCAGCGGCGCTGGGACTAGCGGGAGGCTTCTAGGTCCCCAGTACTTC.

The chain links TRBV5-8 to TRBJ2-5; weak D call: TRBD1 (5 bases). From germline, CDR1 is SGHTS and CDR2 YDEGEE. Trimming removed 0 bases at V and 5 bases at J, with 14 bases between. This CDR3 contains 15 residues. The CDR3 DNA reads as TGTGCCAGCAGCTTGGAGGGCAGGGTCGGGGAGACCCAGTACTTC. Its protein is CASSLEGRVGETQYF.

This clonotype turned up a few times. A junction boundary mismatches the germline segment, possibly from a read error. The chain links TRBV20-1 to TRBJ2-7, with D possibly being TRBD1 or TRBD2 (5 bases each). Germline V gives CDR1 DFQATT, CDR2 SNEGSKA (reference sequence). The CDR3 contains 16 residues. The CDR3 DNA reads TGCTGTGCTAGAGATCTTTTTAGGGGAGTAGCCTACGAGCAGTACTTC. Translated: CCARDLFRGVAYEQYF.

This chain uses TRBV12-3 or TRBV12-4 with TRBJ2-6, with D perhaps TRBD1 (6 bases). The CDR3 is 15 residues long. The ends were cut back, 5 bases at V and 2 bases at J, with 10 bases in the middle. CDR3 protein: CASSIRGTGANVLTF. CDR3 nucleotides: TGTGCCAGCAGTATTAGGGGGACTGGGGCCAACGTCCTGACTTTC.

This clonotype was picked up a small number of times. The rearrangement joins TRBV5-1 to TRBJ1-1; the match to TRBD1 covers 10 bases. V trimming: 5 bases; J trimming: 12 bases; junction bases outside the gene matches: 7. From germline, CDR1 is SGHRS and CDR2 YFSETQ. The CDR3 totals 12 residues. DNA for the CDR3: TGCGCCAGCAGTCCGGGACAGGGGAGGTCTTTCTTT. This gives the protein CASSPGQGRSFF.

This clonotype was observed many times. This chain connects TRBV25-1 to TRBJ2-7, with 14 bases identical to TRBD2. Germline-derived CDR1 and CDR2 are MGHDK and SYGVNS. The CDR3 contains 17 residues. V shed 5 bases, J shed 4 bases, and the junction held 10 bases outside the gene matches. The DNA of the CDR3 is TGTGCCAGCAGTCGACTAGCGGGAGGGCCTGATAAGTACGAGCAGTACTTC. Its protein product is CASSRLAGGPDKYEQYF.

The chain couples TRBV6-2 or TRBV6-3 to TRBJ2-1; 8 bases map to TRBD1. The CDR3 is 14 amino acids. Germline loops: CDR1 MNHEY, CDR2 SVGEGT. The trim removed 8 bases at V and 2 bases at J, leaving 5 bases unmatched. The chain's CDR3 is CASPGQGPYNEQFF. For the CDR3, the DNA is TGTGCCAGCCCCGGACAGGGCCCCTACAATGAGCAGTTCTTC.

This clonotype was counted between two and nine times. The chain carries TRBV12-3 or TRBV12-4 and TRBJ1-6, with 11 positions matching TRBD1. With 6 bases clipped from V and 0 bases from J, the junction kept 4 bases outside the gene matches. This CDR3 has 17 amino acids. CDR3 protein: CASSPGTGGSYNSPLHF. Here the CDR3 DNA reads TGTGCCAGCAGCCCAGGGACAGGGGGCTCCTATAATTCACCCCTCCACTTT.

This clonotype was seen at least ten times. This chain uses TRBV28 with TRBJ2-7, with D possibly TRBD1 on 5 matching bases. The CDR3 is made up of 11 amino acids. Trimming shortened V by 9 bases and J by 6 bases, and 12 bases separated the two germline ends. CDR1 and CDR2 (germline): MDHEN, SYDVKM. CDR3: CASLRGVEQYF. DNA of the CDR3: TGTGCCAGTCTTAGGGGTGTCGAGCAGTACTTC.

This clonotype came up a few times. The CDR3 DNA reads as TGTGCCAGCTCACCACGAGCGGGCGAATCAAAGACGCGCACAGATACGCAGTATTTT. Protein product: CASSPRAGESKTRTDTQYF. The chain joins TRBV18 to TRBJ2-3; maybe TRBD2 (6 bases). The V gene lost 1 base and the J gene lost 1 base, with 21 bases spanning the gap. CDR1 is KGHSH, CDR2 LQKENI, per germline. The CDR3 length is 19 residues.

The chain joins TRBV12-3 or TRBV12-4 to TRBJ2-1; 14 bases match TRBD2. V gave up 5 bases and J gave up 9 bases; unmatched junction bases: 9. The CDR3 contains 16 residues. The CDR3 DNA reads TGTGCCAGCAGTCCCTTGGGGACTAGCGGGAGACTTGAGCAGTTCTTC. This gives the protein CASSPLGTSGRLEQFF.